What follows is one TCR beta chain and its context. Its antigen remains unidentified. As originally analysed: ImmunoSEQ only sent back junction sequences with no quality scores, so filtering was done differently. Clones were sequenced by immunoSEQ multiplex PCR, and TCRdb holds only the in-frame ones, with some missing. V, J and clone size are those of that table, while D and trimming were read from the DNA. The data show around 200,000 clones, with 85% to 95% seen just once and 0.067% held by the top ten. These data originate in a study of shared clonotypes between healthy human individuals. Study-wide results and caveats: The small donor group covered limited genetic and exposure diversity. Clonotypes not shared had lower generation probabilities than those common to all four donors.

The CDR3 runs to 15 residues. The germline gives CDR1 MNHEY, CDR2 SMNVEV (reference sequence). Between the trimmed V and J ends, which lost 0 bases and 0 bases, there was a span of 8 bases. Memory CD4+ cells were the fraction left after CD45RA+ naive selection. V and J are TRBV27 and TRBJ1-2; D unclear. This TCR came from a woman aged 25 to 45 in good health. The sequencing input was naive CD4+ T cells sorted from blood. Subset in this sample: CD45RA+ positively selected. The CDR3 nucleotides read TGTGCCAGCAGTTTATCCGGCTCGCCTAACTATGGCTACACCTTC. Translated: CASSLSGSPNYGYTF.